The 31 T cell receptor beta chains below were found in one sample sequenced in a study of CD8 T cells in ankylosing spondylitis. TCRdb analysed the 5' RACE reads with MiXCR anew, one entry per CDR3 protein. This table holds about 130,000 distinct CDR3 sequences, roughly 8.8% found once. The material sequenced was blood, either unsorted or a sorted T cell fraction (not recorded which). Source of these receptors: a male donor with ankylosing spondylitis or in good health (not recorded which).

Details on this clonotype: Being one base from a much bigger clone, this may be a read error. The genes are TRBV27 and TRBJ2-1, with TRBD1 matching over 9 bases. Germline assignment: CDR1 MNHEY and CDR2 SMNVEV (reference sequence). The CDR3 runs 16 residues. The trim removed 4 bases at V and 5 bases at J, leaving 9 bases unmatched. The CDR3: CASSSQTGGSHNEQFF. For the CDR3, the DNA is TGTGCCAGCAGTTCCCAGACAGGGGGGTCCCACAATGAGCAGTTCTTC.

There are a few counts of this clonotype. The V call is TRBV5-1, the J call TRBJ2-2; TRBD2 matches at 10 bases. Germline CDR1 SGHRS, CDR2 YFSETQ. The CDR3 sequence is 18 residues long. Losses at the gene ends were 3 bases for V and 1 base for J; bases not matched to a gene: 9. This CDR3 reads CASSSFAIAGGNTGELFF. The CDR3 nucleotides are TGCGCCAGCAGCTCTTTCGCCATAGCGGGAGGGAACACCGGGGAGCTGTTTTTT.

DNA for the CDR3: TGTGCCAGCAGTTCATCACCCGGGACTAGCGGGAAGTACCAAGAGACCCAGTACTTC. Translated: CASSSSPGTSGKYQETQYF. This chain joins TRBV12-3 or TRBV12-4 and TRBJ2-5; TRBD2 agrees at 13 bases. The length of the CDR3 is 19 residues. V lost 4 bases to trimming and J lost 0 bases; unmatched junction nucleotides: 11.

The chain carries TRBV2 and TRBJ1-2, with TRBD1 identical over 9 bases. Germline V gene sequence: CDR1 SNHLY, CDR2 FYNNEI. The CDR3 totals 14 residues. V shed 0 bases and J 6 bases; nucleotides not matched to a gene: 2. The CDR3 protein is CASSEAGQGHGYTF. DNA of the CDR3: TGTGCCAGCAGTGAAGCGGGACAGGGCCATGGCTACACCTTC.

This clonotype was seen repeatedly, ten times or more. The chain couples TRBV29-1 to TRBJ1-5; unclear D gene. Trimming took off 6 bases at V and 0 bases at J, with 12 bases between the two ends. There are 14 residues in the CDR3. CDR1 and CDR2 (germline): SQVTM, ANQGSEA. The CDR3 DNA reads TGCAGCGTCGCAGGAGATTATAGCAATCAGCCCCAGCATTTT. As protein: CSVAGDYSNQPQHF.

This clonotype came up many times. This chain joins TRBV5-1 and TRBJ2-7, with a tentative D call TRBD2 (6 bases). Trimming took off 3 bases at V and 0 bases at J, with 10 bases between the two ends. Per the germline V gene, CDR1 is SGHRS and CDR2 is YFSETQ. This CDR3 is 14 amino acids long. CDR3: CASSSGTYSYEQYF. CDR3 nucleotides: TGCGCCAGCAGCTCCGGGACTTACTCCTACGAGCAGTACTTC.

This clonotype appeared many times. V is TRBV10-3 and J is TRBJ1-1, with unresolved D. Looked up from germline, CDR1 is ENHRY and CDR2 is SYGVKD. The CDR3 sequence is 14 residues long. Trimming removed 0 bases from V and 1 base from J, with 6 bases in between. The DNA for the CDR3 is TGTGCCATCAGTGAGTCGCTGAAGAACACTGAAGCTTTCTTT. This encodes CAISESLKNTEAFF.

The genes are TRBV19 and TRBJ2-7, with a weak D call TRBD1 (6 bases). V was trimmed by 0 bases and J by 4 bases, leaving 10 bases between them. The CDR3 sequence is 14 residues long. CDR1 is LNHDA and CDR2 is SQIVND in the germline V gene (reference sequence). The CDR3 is CASSIEQGEYEQYF. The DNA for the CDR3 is TGTGCCAGTAGTATAGAACAGGGCGAATACGAGCAGTACTTC.

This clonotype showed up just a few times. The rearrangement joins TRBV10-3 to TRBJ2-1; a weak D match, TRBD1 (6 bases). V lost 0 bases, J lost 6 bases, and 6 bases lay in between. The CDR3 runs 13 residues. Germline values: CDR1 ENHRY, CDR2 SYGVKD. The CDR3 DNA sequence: TGTGCCATCAGTGAGTCGGGGGCCAATGAGCAGTTCTTC. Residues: CAISESGANEQFF.

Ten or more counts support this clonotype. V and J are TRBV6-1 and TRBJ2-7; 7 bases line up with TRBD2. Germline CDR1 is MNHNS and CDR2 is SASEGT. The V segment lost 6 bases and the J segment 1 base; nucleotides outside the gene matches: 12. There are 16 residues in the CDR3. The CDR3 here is CASSLLWASGSYEQYF. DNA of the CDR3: TGTGCCAGCAGCCTCTTGTGGGCTAGCGGATCCTACGAGCAGTACTTC.

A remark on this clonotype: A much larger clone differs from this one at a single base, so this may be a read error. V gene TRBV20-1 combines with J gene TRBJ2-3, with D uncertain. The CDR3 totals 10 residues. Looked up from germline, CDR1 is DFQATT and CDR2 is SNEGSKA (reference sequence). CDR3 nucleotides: TGCAGTGCTAGTGCAGATGCGCAGTATTTT. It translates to CSASADAQYF.

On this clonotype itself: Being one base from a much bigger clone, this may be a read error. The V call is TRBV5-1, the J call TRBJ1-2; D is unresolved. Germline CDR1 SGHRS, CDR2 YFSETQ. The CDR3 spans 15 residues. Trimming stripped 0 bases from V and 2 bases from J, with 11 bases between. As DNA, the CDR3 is TGCGCCAGCAGCTTGGGGGAGCAGAACAACTATGGCTACACCTTC. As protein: CASSLGEQNNYGYTF.

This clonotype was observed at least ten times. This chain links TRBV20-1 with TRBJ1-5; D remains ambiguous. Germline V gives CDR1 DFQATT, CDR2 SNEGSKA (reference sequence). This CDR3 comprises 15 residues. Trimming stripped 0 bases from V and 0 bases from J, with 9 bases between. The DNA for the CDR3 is TGCAGTGCTAGAGATCCACGGACTAGCAATCAGCCCCAGCATTTT. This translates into CSARDPRTSNQPQHF.

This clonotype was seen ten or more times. The DNA of the CDR3 is TGTGCCAGCAGCTTGGGGACAGGGGAAGGGCAGCCCCAGCATTTT. Amino acid sequence: CASSLGTGEGQPQHF. The V call is TRBV5-6, the J call TRBJ1-5; 9 nucleotides line up with TRBD1. This CDR3 is built from 15 residues. The V gene's germline CDR1 is SGHDT and CDR2 YYEEEE. V shed 0 bases, J shed 7 bases, and the junction held 5 bases outside the gene matches.

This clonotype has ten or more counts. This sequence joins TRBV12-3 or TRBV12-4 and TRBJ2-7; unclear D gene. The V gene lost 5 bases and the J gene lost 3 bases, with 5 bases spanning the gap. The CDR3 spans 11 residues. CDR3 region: CASSRLYEQYF. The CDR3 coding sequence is TGTGCCAGCAGTCGCCTCTACGAGCAGTACTTC.

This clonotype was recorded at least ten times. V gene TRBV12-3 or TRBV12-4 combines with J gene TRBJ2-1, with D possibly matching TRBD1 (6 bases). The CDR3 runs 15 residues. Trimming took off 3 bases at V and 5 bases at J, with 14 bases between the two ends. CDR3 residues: CASSFLRGIHNEQFF. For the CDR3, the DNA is TGTGCCAGCAGTTTCCTCAGGGGTATCCACAATGAGCAGTTCTTC.

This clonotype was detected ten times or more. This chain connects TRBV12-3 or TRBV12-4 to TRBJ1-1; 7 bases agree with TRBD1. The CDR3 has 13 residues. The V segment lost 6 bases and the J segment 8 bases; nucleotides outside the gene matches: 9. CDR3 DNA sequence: TGTGCCAGCAGCATCGGGACAGTCGGCGAAGCTTTCTTT. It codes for CASSIGTVGEAFF.

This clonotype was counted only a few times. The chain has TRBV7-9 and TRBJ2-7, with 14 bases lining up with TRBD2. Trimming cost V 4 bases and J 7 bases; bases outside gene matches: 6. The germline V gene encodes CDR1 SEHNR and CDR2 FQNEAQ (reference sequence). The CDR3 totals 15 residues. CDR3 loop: CASSSRGLAGEEQYF. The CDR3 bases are TGTGCCAGCAGCTCCCGGGGACTAGCGGGAGAAGAGCAGTACTTC.

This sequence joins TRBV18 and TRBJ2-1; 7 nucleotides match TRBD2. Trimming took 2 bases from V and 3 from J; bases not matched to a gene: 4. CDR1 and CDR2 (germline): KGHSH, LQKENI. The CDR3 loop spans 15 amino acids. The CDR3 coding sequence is TGTGCCAGCTCACCAAAGCGGGAAGGCTACAATGAGCAGTTCTTC. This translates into CASSPKREGYNEQFF.

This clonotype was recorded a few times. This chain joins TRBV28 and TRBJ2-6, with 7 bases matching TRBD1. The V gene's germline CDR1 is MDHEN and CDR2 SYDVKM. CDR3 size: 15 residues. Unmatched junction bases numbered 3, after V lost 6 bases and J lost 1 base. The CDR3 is CASRSTGSGANVLTF. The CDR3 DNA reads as TGTGCCAGCAGATCGACAGGGTCTGGGGCCAACGTCCTGACTTTC.

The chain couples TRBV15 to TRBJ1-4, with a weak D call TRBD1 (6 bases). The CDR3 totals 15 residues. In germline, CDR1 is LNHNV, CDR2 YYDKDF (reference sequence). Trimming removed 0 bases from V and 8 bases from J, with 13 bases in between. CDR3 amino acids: CATSRELTGREKLFF. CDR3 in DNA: TGTGCCACCAGCAGAGAGTTGACAGGTCGGGAAAAACTGTTTTTT.

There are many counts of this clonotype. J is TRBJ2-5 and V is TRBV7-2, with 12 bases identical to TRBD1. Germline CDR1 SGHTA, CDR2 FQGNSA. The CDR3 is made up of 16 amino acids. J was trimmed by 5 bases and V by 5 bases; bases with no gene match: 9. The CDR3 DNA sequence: TGTGCCAGCAGCCCATCCGGGACAGGGGGCAGGGAGACCCAGTACTTC. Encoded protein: CASSPSGTGGRETQYF.

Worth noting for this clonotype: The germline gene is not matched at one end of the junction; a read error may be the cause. CDR3 sequence reads: CASRIVSGSHEQYF. The CDR3 DNA follows: TGTGCCAGCAGGATAGTTTCTGGCTCCCACGAGCAGTACTTC. The chain combines TRBV12-3 or TRBV12-4 with TRBJ2-7, with D uncertain. The CDR3 extends over 14 amino acids.

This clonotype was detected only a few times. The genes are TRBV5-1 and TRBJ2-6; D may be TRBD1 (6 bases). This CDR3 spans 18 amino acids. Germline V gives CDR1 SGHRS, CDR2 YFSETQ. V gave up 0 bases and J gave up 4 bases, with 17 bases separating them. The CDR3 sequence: CASSLAGTRGSGANVLTF. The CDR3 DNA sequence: TGCGCCAGCAGCTTGGCCGGGACAAGGGGGTCCGGGGCCAACGTCCTGACTTTC.

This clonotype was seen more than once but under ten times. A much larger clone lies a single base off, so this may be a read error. The CDR3: CASKTGWDSQYF. CDR3 nucleotide sequence: TGTGCCAGCAAAACGGGGTGGGACAGTCAGTACTTC. This chain uses TRBV6-2 or TRBV6-3 with TRBJ2-4, with 7 nucleotides matching TRBD1. V gave up 7 bases and J gave up 12 bases; unmatched junction bases: 9. From germline, CDR1 is MNHEY and CDR2 SVGEGT. The CDR3 runs 12 residues.

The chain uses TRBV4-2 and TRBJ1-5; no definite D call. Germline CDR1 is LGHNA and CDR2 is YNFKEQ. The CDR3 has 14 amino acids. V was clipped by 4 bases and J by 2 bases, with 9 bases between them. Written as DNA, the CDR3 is TGTGCCAGCAGCCCGGGGTGGGGCAATCAGCCCCAGCATTTT. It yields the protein CASSPGWGNQPQHF.

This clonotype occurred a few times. In DNA form, the CDR3 reads TGTGCCAGCAGGAATGAGGGACAGGGGTTCTCTGGAAACACCATATATTTT. Translated: CASRNEGQGFSGNTIYF. The chain recombines TRBV28 with TRBJ1-3; 10 bases agree with TRBD1. Germline V gene sequence: CDR1 MDHEN, CDR2 SYDVKM. The CDR3 contains 17 residues. V trimming: 6 bases; J trimming: 0 bases; junction bases outside the gene matches: 8.

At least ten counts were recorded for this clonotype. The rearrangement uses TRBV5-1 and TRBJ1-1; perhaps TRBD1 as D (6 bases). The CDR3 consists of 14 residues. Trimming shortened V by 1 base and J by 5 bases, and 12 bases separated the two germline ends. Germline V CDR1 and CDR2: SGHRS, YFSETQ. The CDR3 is CASSLLQGPTEAFF. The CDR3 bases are TGCGCCAGCAGCTTGTTACAGGGCCCTACTGAAGCTTTCTTT.

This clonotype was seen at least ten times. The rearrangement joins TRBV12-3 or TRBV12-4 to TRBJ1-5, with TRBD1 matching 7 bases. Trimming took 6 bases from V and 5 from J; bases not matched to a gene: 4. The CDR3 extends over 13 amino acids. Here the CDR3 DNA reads TGTGCCAGCAGGAGGGACAGCGATCAGCCCCAGCATTTT. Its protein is CASRRDSDQPQHF.

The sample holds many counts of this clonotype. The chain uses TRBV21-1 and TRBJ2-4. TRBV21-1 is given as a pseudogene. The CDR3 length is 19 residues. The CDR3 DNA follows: TGTGCCAGCAGCATGTGTCAGGTCCATTCGTTGTTAGCCAAAAACATTCAGTACTTC. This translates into CASSMCQVHSLLAKNIQYF.

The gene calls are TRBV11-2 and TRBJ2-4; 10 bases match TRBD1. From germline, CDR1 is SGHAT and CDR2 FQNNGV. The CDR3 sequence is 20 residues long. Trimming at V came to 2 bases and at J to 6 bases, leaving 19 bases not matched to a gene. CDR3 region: CASSLRDRDRGVGTPNIQYF. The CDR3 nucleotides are TGTGCCAGCAGCTTAAGGGACCGGGACAGGGGAGTCGGGACCCCAAACATTCAGTACTTC.